The T cell receptor beta chain described here comes from a study of shared clonotypes between healthy human individuals. The wider study: The study drew on two women and three men aged 18 to 49 as donors.

Profiling relied on immunoSEQ multiplex PCR, and the TCRdb table lists in-frame clones only, not all of them. The sample records 1.4 million to 1.5 million clones, around 97% being singletons. A single count supports this clone. The sample holds other DNA sequences that translate to the same CDR3. The germline gives CDR1 MDHEN, CDR2 SYDVKM. The CDR3 is 13 amino acids. V lost 8 bases and J 4 bases, leaving 9 bases between the germline ends. The chain employs TRBV28 and TRBJ2-6; D is perhaps TRBD2 (7 bases). This clonotype was obtained from a man aged 30 to 45 in good health. Sample: naive CD4+ T cells sorted from blood. Subset reported: CD45RA+ positively selected. The CDR3 loop reads CASRGAGANVLTF. CDR3 sequence (DNA): TGTGCCAGCCGGGGGGCCGGGGCCAACGTCCTGACTTTC.